This note documents a single TCR beta chain sequence. Antigen unknown. Vbeta (60) and Jbeta (13) primers were used in the PCR. The method was immunoSEQ multiplex PCR; TCRdb's version includes in-frame clones alone and lacks a portion of them. Seen here are about 110,000 clones, 74% observed once, and the top ten hold approximately 14%. At collection, donors were nominally healthy, but unrecorded immune exposures were probable. These data are taken from a study of cytomegalovirus exposure and HLA in healthy donors. There are 15 residues in the CDR3. The V gene's germline CDR1 is MNHNS and CDR2 SASEGT. V lost 3 bases and J 11 bases, leaving 17 bases between the germline ends. Study-level results: The study dropped some indistinguishable V segments, TRBV6-2 and TRBV6-3 among them.

The rearrangement links TRBV6-1 to TRBJ1-6; D ambiguous. The source of this sequence is a woman aged 40 to 50 in good health and CMV-seropositive. The sequencing sample was made of PBMCs. CDR3 DNA: TGTGCCAGCAGTGAGTGGTCCCAGGTGGCTACACCCCTCCACTTT. Its translation is CASSEWSQVATPLHF.